This T cell receptor (beta chain) comes out of a study of OX40 agonist ivuxolimab in advanced cancers. Only in-frame clones appear in the TCRdb table, and some are missing; sequencing was by immunoSEQ multiplex PCR. The sample has 75,000 to 90,000 clones, around nine tenths seen once. Germline CDR1 is MNHNY and CDR2 is SVGAGI (reference sequence). Between the trimmed V and J ends, which lost 6 bases and 7 bases, there was a span of 15 bases. The CDR3 sequence is 13 residues long. This rearrangement joins TRBV6-6 to TRBJ1-2, with D possibly matching TRBD1 (6 bases). The sample was CD4+ or CD8+ T cells sorted from blood, taken in a trial of the OX40 agonist ivuxolimab. This TCR was recovered from an adult with an advanced solid tumor such as melanoma, head and neck, liver or kidney cancer. The DNA for the CDR3 is TGTGCCAGCAGCCCCCGACAGGTGGGTGGCTACACCTTC. Protein product: CASSPRQVGGYTF.